The following is a TCR beta chain sequence with its context. Other DNA variants within this sample encode the same CDR3. This sample is part of a study of blood T cell repertoires in COVID-19. This CDR3 region has 12 residues. Germline V gene lookup returns CDR1 LNHDA and CDR2 SQIVND (reference sequence). The V end was cut by 7 bases, the J end by 4 bases, with 10 bases between. Profiling relied on immunoSEQ multiplex PCR, and the TCRdb table lists in-frame clones only, not all of them. The sample carries 250,000 to 300,000 clones, roughly 88% recorded once. The chain employs TRBV19 and TRBJ1-2, with unresolved D. Sequencing used PBMCs or T cells enriched from blood (not recorded which). This receptor was taken from a woman in her thirties or forties with acute COVID-19. The CDR3 protein is CASTLGGYGYTF. The CDR3 DNA reads as TGTGCCAGTACCCTGGGAGGCTATGGCTACACCTTC.